A selection of T cell receptor beta chains follows, all from one sample in a study of control samples from healthy donors and cancer patients. Produced via immunoSEQ multiplex PCR; TCRdb's table is partial and in-frame only. Its table lists approximately 190,000 clones. Sequencing was performed on blood. The receptors derive from a woman in her 30s in good health. The conserved cysteine and the conserved F or W are not part of the CDR3 here. The D gene is left open where the match is weak.

v_call,j_call,d_call,cdr3_aa
TRBV4-1,TRBJ1-3,TRBD1,ASSRGQGTGNTIY
TRBV9,TRBJ2-7,NA,ASSVLRSGEQY
TRBV25-1,TRBJ1-2,TRBD1,ASSELGPGQGRSYGYT
TRBV5-1,TRBJ1-2,NA,ASSLTRPPNYGYT
TRBV23-1,TRBJ1-3,TRBD1,ASSLEPGQFSGNTIY
TRBV6-5,TRBJ1-5,NA,ASRITGLSNQPQH
TRBV5-1,TRBJ1-5,TRBD1,ASSLTGVGNQPQH
TRBV7-8,TRBJ2-7,NA,ASSLNPRHEQY
TRBV12-3/TRBV12-4,TRBJ2-5,NA,ASSLNRETQY
TRBV28,TRBJ1-2,NA,ASSPGQNPGYT
TRBV3-1/TRBV3-2,TRBJ1-6,NA,ASRQTRDFSYNSPLH
TRBV5-5,TRBJ1-2,NA,ASSLNIGYT
TRBV11-2,TRBJ2-1,NA,ASSFGVKDEQF
TRBV14,TRBJ2-5,NA,ASSQDLAYQETQY
TRBV28,TRBJ2-6,TRBD1,ASSPWGTGRGGANVLT
TRBV4-1,TRBJ1-5,NA,ASSQVPHGRGQPQH
TRBV11-2,TRBJ1-4,NA,ASSLDGFLNEKLF
TRBV6-4,TRBJ2-1,NA,ASSSTGRNNEQF
TRBV7-9,TRBJ2-1,NA,ASGALSYNEQF
TRBV11-3,TRBJ2-1,TRBD2,ASSLGTSGGGNEQF
TRBV9,TRBJ2-7,NA,ASSVVLGQRAEQY
TRBV5-1,TRBJ2-1,TRBD1,ASSSPGTAYNEQF
TRBV27,TRBJ1-1,NA,ASSLRARQANTEAF
TRBV4-3,TRBJ1-2,NA,ASSQDIRYGYT
TRBV7-3,TRBJ1-5,TRBD1,ASSPTGGGNQPQH
TRBV6-1,TRBJ1-6,NA,ASSENGRSPLH
TRBV7-8,TRBJ1-3,NA,ASSLRSTSGGVSGNTIY
TRBV6-5,TRBJ2-7,NA,ASSYSENPANEQY
TRBV5-5,TRBJ2-3,NA,ASSLVGRGTDTQY
TRBV28,TRBJ2-5,TRBD2,ASREAGGAETQY
TRBV6-4,TRBJ1-2,TRBD1,ASRRKGAGTSGYGYT
TRBV28,TRBJ2-4,NA,ASSPPGQGGDIQY
TRBV28,TRBJ1-1,NA,ASRTSTRLGGAF
TRBV7-6,TRBJ2-3,NA,ASSPGLGTDTQY
TRBV27,TRBJ2-2,NA,ASSLWGTGELF
TRBV18,TRBJ2-5,NA,ASSPRSVGEETQY
TRBV5-4,TRBJ2-5,TRBD2,ASSWGAGQETQY
TRBV28,TRBJ1-1,TRBD1,ASRGQTGRRTEAF
TRBV9,TRBJ2-2,NA,ASSVVPGNTGELF
TRBV28,TRBJ1-5,NA,ASSFGLGQPQH
TRBV4-1,TRBJ1-2,NA,ASSQDSAGSYGYT
TRBV28,TRBJ1-4,TRBD1,ASSLLEHYGTGGATNEKLF
TRBV24-1,TRBJ2-7,NA,ATSGYGFEQY
TRBV3-1/TRBV3-2,TRBJ1-6,NA,ASRRGQSVNSPLH
TRBV27,TRBJ2-3,NA,ASSGARGTDTQY
TRBV23-1,TRBJ1-3,NA,ASSQSSGGSGNTIY
TRBV27,TRBJ1-6,NA,ASKGDSPLH
TRBV12-3/TRBV12-4,TRBJ2-7,NA,ASSLFPTSEQY
TRBV4-1,TRBJ1-2,TRBD1,AGTGAGT
TRBV6-2/TRBV6-3,TRBJ2-1,NA,ASSNPRQGSRAHNEQF
TRBV18,TRBJ1-1,TRBD1,ASSLGTGNTEAF
TRBV7-9,TRBJ2-3,NA,ASSFHSVGTDTQY
TRBV4-1,TRBJ2-5,TRBD2,ASSHVGTSGLQETQY
TRBV6-2/TRBV6-3,TRBJ1-2,TRBD1,ASSPTGTGIFFNYGYT
TRBV29-1,TRBJ2-7,TRBD1,SVAAYLGKQGSYEQY
TRBV5-1,TRBJ2-3,NA,ASSLRASAYTDTQY
TRBV12-3/TRBV12-4,TRBJ1-2,NA,ASSRGDGYT